This T cell receptor (beta chain) was identified during a study of blood T cell repertoires in COVID-19. Study context: The study drew acute and convalescent COVID-19 samples from the United States, Italy and Spain. The analysed material was cDNA or gDNA that came from T cells, B-cell-depleted T cells, or PBMCs.

The CDR3 runs to 15 residues. Germline values: CDR1 SGHDN, CDR2 FVKESK. Trimming cost V 0 bases and J 2 bases, with 11 bases left between them. Per the study methods: Amplification from reference gene primers served as the basis for estimated nucleated cell counts. The table came from immunoSEQ multiplex PCR; TCRdb's copy has only in-frame clones and leaves some out. That table supplies the V and J calls and clone size; D and trimming were determined from the DNA. The data hold approximately 140,000 clones, with roughly 89% observed a single time. The sequenced sample consisted of peripheral blood. This receptor was obtained from a man in his fifties with active or convalescent COVID-19. The J gene is TRBJ2-7, the V gene TRBV14; D ambiguous. The CDR3 region is CASSQDAGLAYEQYF. For the CDR3, the DNA is TGTGCCAGCAGCCAAGATGCAGGATTAGCCTACGAGCAGTACTTC.